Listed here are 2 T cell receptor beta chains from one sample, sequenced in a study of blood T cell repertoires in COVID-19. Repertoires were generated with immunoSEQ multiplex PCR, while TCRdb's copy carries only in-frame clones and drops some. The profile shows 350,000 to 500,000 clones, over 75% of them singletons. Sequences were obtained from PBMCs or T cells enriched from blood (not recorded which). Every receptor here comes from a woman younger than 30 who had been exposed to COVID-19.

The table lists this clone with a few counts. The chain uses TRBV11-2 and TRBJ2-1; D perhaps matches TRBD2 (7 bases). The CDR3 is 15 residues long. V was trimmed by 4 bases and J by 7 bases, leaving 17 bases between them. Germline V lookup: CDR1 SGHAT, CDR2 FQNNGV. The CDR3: CASSWGGQDFNEQFF. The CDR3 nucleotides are TGTGCCAGCAGCTGGGGGGGGCAGGACTTTAATGAGCAGTTCTTC.

Written as DNA, the CDR3 is TGCGCCAGCAGCTTGGCAGGGGTGGATGGCTACACCTTC. It specifies CASSLAGVDGYTF. The rearrangement links TRBV5-1 to TRBJ1-2, with D maybe TRBD1 (6 bases). V lost 0 bases, J lost 6 bases, and 9 bases lay in between. The CDR3 has 13 amino acids. Germline assignment: CDR1 SGHRS and CDR2 YFSETQ.